This T cell receptor (beta chain) was sequenced for a study of OX40 agonist ivuxolimab in advanced cancers. The overall study: Patients were dosed with the agonistic anti-OX40 (CD134) antibody ivuxolimab.

Sequenced by immunoSEQ multiplex PCR; TCRdb stores in-frame clones only, minus some. This table has about 100,000 clones, around 93% appearing once. The sequence came from an adult with an advanced solid tumor such as melanoma, head and neck, liver or kidney cancer. The material was CD4+ or CD8+ T cells sorted from blood, obtained in a trial of the OX40 agonist ivuxolimab.

The CDR3 DNA reads as TGCGCCAGCAGCTTTGGGGCCGTAGATACGCAGTATTTT. It is translated as CASSFGAVDTQYF. This sequence joins TRBV5-1 and TRBJ2-3; TRBD1 is a possible D gene (5 bases). Trimming pared 2 bases from V and 5 bases from J, leaving 9 bases between. The CDR3 runs 13 residues. Germline CDR1 and CDR2: SGHRS and YFSETQ. The full variable domain, its missing parts supplied by reference TRBV5-1 and TRBJ2-3, is KAGVTQTPRYLIKTRGQQVTLSCSPISGHRSVSWYQQTPGQGLQFLFEYFSETQRNKGNFPGRFSGRQFSNSRSEMNVSTLELGDSALYLCASSFGAVDTQYFGPGTRLTVL.